A single sample gave rise to the 23 T cell receptor beta chains below, sequenced in a study of T-cell memory formation after mild COVID-19. In TCRdb, the 5' RACE reads were re-called with MiXCR into one record per CDR3 protein. The table includes under 700,000 distinct CDR3 sequences, around 20% detected once. What was sequenced was PBMCs or a T cell subset sorted from them (not recorded which). The receptors were gathered from an adult woman who had mild COVID-19 (a few samples of this study predate the infection). Cell type and time point are not known.

This clonotype was seen more than once but under ten times. The chain has TRBV5-4 and TRBJ2-1; 9 positions agree with TRBD1. The CDR3 has 15 residues. Trimming cost V 0 bases and J 9 bases; bases outside gene matches: 7. Germline loops: CDR1 SGHNT, CDR2 YYREEE (reference sequence). The CDR3 loop is CASSLGTGVQFEQFF. CDR3 sequence (DNA): TGTGCCAGCAGCTTGGGGACAGGGGTGCAATTTGAGCAGTTCTTC.

This clonotype was found a few times. This sequence joins TRBV19 and TRBJ2-7; D perhaps matches TRBD2 (5 bases). CDR1 and CDR2 (germline): LNHDA, SQIVND (reference sequence). The CDR3 length is 13 residues. The V end was cut by 6 bases, the J end by 3 bases, with 12 bases between. As DNA, the CDR3 is TGTGCCAGTAGCCTCGGGATCCACTACGAGCAGTACTTC. It yields the protein CASSLGIHYEQYF. Using reference TRBV19 and TRBJ2-7 for the parts outside the CDR3, the full variable domain is DGGITQSPKYLFRKEGQNVTLSCEQNLNHDAMYWYRQDPGQGLRLIYYSQIVNDFQKGDIAEGYSVSREKKESFPLTVTSAQKNPTAFYLCASSLGIHYEQYFGPGTRLTVT.

The chain links TRBV5-1 to TRBJ2-1; D could derive from TRBD1 or TRBD2 (5 bases each). V lost 2 bases to trimming and J lost 6 bases, with 15 bases between them. CDR3 length equals 15 residues. CDR1 is SGHRS, CDR2 YFSETQ, per germline. For the CDR3, the DNA is TGCGCCAGCAGCTTTTCGGGATTAGGGGTCAATGAGCAGTTCTTC. The encoded protein is CASSFSGLGVNEQFF. Supplemented by reference TRBV5-1 and TRBJ2-1, the full variable domain reads KAGVTQTPRYLIKTRGQQVTLSCSPISGHRSVSWYQQTPGQGLQFLFEYFSETQRNKGNFPGRFSGRQFSNSRSEMNVSTLELGDSALYLCASSFSGLGVNEQFFGPGTRLTVL.

This clonotype was found a few times. The chain is built from TRBV25-1 and TRBJ1-1, with D tentatively TRBD1 (6 bases). The CDR3 extends over 14 amino acids. CDR1 is MGHDK and CDR2 is SYGVNS in the germline V gene. Trimming cost V 4 bases and J 1 base, with 10 bases left between them. This chain's CDR3 is CASSASTGNTEAFF. Written as DNA, the CDR3 is TGTGCCAGCAGTGCATCGACAGGGAACACTGAAGCTTTCTTT.

Only a few counts were recorded for this clonotype. CDR3 in amino acids: CASSLSTDSNQPQHF. CDR3 in DNA: TGTGCCAGCAGCTTAAGTACGGATAGCAATCAGCCCCAGCATTTT. The chain recombines TRBV7-9 with TRBJ1-5; D is ambiguous. Trimming removed 2 bases from V and 0 bases from J, with 8 bases in between. The CDR3 is made up of 15 amino acids. CDR1 and CDR2 from the germline V gene are SEHNR and FQNEAQ (reference sequence).

This clonotype was seen repeatedly, ten times or more. The chain uses TRBV20-1 and TRBJ2-7, with 8 positions matching TRBD2. The CDR3 has 12 residues. V shed 6 bases and J 9 bases; nucleotides not matched to a gene: 10. Germline CDR1 and CDR2: DFQATT and SNEGSKA (reference sequence). The CDR3 region is CSAPGAGVGQYF. CDR3 nucleotides: TGCAGTGCCCCGGGAGCGGGGGTGGGGCAGTACTTC.

The table lists this clonotype with a few counts. The chain recombines TRBV3-1 with TRBJ2-3; 12 bases fit TRBD2. CDR1 is LGHDT and CDR2 is YNNKEL in the germline V gene (reference sequence). The CDR3 has 18 amino acids. The ends lost 4 bases at V and 3 bases at J; junction bases unmatched: 11. CDR3 nucleotide sequence: TGTGCCAGCAGCCCCACTAGCGGGAGGTTCGGTGGGACAGATACGCAGTATTTT. This translates into CASSPTSGRFGGTDTQYF.

This clonotype was observed many times. The chain links TRBV13 to TRBJ2-5; tentative D call: TRBD2 (6 bases). Per the germline V gene, CDR1 is PRHDT and CDR2 is FYEKMQ (reference sequence). V was clipped by 0 bases and J by 4 bases, with 15 bases between them. The CDR3 covers 16 residues. The CDR3 DNA sequence: TGTGCCAGCAGCTTAGGCATAGCGGAGGCAGGAGAGACCCAGTACTTC. This encodes CASSLGIAEAGETQYF.

This clonotype was picked up a small number of times. The V gene is TRBV7-9, the J gene TRBJ2-1; 11 nucleotides line up with TRBD2. This CDR3 contains 17 residues. Germline V gene sequence: CDR1 SEHNR, CDR2 FQNEAQ (reference sequence). After removal of 6 bases from V and 12 bases from J, the junction contained 19 bases not matched to a gene. CDR3 loop: CASSPGVLAGGQRRQFF. CDR3 nucleotides: TGTGCCAGCAGTCCCGGGGTCCTAGCGGGAGGCCAACGGCGGCAGTTCTTC.

This rearrangement joins TRBV5-1 to TRBJ2-2, with D possibly being TRBD2 (6 bases). The CDR3 contains 17 residues. Germline-derived CDR1 and CDR2 are SGHRS and YFSETQ. The V end lost 4 bases, the J end lost 2 bases, and 18 bases lay between the germline ends. CDR3 sequence: CASSIRLARFNTGELFF. CDR3 in DNA: TGCGCCAGCAGCATCAGGCTAGCGAGGTTCAACACCGGGGAGCTGTTTTTT. Looking up the rest from reference TRBV5-1 and TRBJ2-2 gives the full variable domain: KAGVTQTPRYLIKTRGQQVTLSCSPISGHRSVSWYQQTPGQGLQFLFEYFSETQRNKGNFPGRFSGRQFSNSRSEMNVSTLELGDSALYLCASSIRLARFNTGELFFGEGSRLTVL.

The rearrangement uses TRBV7-9 and TRBJ1-1; perhaps TRBD1 as D (5 bases). Germline assignment: CDR1 SEHNR and CDR2 FQNEAQ (reference sequence). The V and J ends lost 4 bases and 4 bases respectively, with 16 bases between them. The CDR3 consists of 15 residues. In nucleotides, the CDR3 is TGTGCCAGCAGCTCAACCCGACAGAGCAGCACTGAAGCTTTCTTT. This translates into CASSSTRQSSTEAFF.

This clonotype was observed a handful of times. The CDR3 DNA sequence: TGTGCCTGGAGTCCTGGACAGGGCTACGAGCAGTACTTC. It yields the protein CAWSPGQGYEQYF. The rearrangement links TRBV30 to TRBJ2-7; 8 nucleotides line up with TRBD1. CDR3 length equals 13 residues. In germline, CDR1 is GTSNPN, CDR2 SVGIG (reference sequence). J lost 3 bases, V lost 2 bases, and 3 bases had no gene match.

This clonotype was counted only a few times. The chain uses TRBV7-9 and TRBJ1-6, with 9 bases identical to TRBD1. Per germline, CDR1 SEHNR and CDR2 FQNEAQ (reference sequence). V gave up 4 bases and J gave up 8 bases; unmatched junction bases: 3. The CDR3 has 14 amino acids. The CDR3 DNA is TGTGCCAGCAGCTCGACAGGGGGTTATTCACCCCTCCACTTT. It codes for CASSSTGGYSPLHF.

This clonotype was found a few times. The chain is built from TRBV29-1 and TRBJ2-3; TRBD2 aligns across 7 bases. This CDR3 is 17 amino acids long. Germline V gene sequence: CDR1 SQVTM, CDR2 ANQGSEA. V trimming: 5 bases; J trimming: 4 bases; junction bases outside the gene matches: 18. The chain's CDR3 is CSVMSPPREFRPDTQYF. DNA of the CDR3: TGCAGCGTTATGTCGCCTCCGCGGGAGTTTCGCCCAGATACGCAGTATTTT.

This chain connects TRBV5-1 to TRBJ2-7; 8 bases line up with TRBD1. V lost 0 bases, J lost 1 base, and 3 bases stayed unmatched. The CDR3 spans 15 residues. Germline values: CDR1 SGHRS, CDR2 YFSETQ. This chain's CDR3 is CASSLEGTGSYEQYF. The CDR3 DNA is TGCGCCAGCAGCTTGGAAGGGACAGGATCCTACGAGCAGTACTTC.

The rearrangement uses TRBV12-3 or TRBV12-4 and TRBJ2-1; possible D gene TRBD2, 6 bases. CDR3 length: 16 residues. Deletions cut 8 bases from V and 2 bases from J, with 19 bases between. This CDR3 is CASAGWGLPPYNEQFF. Here the CDR3 DNA reads TGTGCCAGCGCCGGGTGGGGACTTCCCCCCTACAATGAGCAGTTCTTC.

This clonotype showed up many times. V usage is TRBV5-1 and J usage is TRBJ1-2; TRBD1 aligns across 7 bases. This CDR3 contains 16 residues. Germline V gene sequence: CDR1 SGHRS, CDR2 YFSETQ. J was trimmed by 0 bases and V by 1 base; bases with no gene match: 6. CDR3 DNA sequence: TGCGCCAGCAGCTTGTCGACAGGGAACCCTAACTATGGCTACACCTTC. As protein: CASSLSTGNPNYGYTF.

This chain joins TRBV7-8 and TRBJ2-5; D is ambiguous. Germline V lookup: CDR1 SGHVS, CDR2 FQNEAQ. The CDR3 is made up of 14 amino acids. V was clipped by 3 bases and J by 5 bases, with 13 bases between them. Here the CDR3 DNA reads TGTGCCAGCAGCTTCTGGCAGGAGCGTGAGACCCAGTACTTC. This translates into CASSFWQERETQYF.

This chain's CDR3 is CASSSIPGGQYNEQFF. The DNA of the CDR3 is TGCGCCAGCAGCTCCATTCCCGGGGGCCAATACAATGAGCAGTTCTTC. The chain carries TRBV5-1 and TRBJ2-1, with D possibly being TRBD1 or TRBD2 (6 bases each). The germline V and J ends were trimmed by 3 bases and 4 bases, with 17 bases remaining between them. This CDR3 has 16 residues. Germline V lookup: CDR1 SGHRS, CDR2 YFSETQ.

The V call is TRBV3-1, the J call TRBJ2-1; D is possibly TRBD1 (6 bases). The CDR3 has 16 amino acids. Germline V gene data show CDR1 as LGHDT and CDR2 as YNNKEL (reference sequence). V lost 1 base to trimming and J lost 9 bases, with 19 bases between them. CDR3 in DNA: TGTGCCAGCAGCCAAGTGACCTCTAGTTCCAGGGGTGAGCAGTTCTTC. Translation: CASSQVTSSSRGEQFF.

V usage is TRBV6-6 and J usage is TRBJ1-5, with a possible D match to TRBD1 (5 bases). Germline V CDR1 and CDR2: MNHNY, SVGAGI (reference sequence). Deletions cut 0 bases from V and 5 bases from J, with 17 bases between. The CDR3 sequence is 17 residues long. The CDR3 DNA reads TGTGCCAGCAGTTACTCGAGGGCGTTAGGGGTCGATCAGCCCCAGCATTTT. The encoded protein is CASSYSRALGVDQPQHF.

This clonotype was seen a few times. The V and J genes are TRBV6-2 or TRBV6-3 and TRBJ2-3, with D possibly TRBD1 on 7 matching bases. Trimming shortened V by 0 bases and J by 4 bases, and 11 bases separated the two germline ends. The CDR3 runs 15 residues. The germline CDR1 and CDR2 sequences are MNHEY and SVGEGT. The CDR3 nucleotides are TGTGCCAGCAGTTACTCAGGGGGCGGGGCAGATACGCAGTATTTT. Translating gives CASSYSGGGADTQYF.

This clonotype was observed at least ten times. CDR3 sequence (DNA): TGTGCCAGCAGCACCCTAGCGGGGGACAATGAGCAGTTCTTC. Translated: CASSTLAGDNEQFF. The genes are TRBV7-8 and TRBJ2-1; 10 bases align to TRBD2. Trimming took 5 bases from V and 5 from J; bases not matched to a gene: 3. This CDR3 has 14 amino acids. From germline, CDR1 is SGHVS and CDR2 FQNEAQ.